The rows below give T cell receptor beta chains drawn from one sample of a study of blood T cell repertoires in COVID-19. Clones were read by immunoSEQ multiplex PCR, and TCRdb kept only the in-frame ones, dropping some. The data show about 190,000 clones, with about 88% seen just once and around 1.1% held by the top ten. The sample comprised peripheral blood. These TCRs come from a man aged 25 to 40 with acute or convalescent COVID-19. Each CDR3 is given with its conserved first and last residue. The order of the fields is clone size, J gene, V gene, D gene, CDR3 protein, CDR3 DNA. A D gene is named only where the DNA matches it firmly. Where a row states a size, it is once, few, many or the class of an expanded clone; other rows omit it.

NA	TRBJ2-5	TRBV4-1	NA	CASSQGTVEETQYF	TGCGCCAGCAGCCAAGGGACTGTAGAAGAGACCCAGTACTTC
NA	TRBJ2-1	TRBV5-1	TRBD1	CASSAGQGLYNEQFF	TGCGCCAGCAGCGCGGGACAGGGACTCTACAATGAGCAGTTCTTC
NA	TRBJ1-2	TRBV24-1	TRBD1	CATSYAGGEGYTF	TGTGCCACCAGTTATGCAGGGGGCGAAGGCTACACCTTC
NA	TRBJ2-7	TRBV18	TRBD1	CASSITGGGEQYF	TGTGCCAGCTCTATAACAGGGGGCGGTGAGCAGTACTTC
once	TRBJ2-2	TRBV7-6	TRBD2	CASSLLAGVNTGELFF	TGTGCCAGCAGCCTTCTAGCGGGGGTGAACACCGGGGAGCTGTTTTTT
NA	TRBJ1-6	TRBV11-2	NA	CASSLQGSRFSPLHF	TGTGCCAGCAGCCTCCAGGGGTCGAGATTTTCACCCCTCCACTTT
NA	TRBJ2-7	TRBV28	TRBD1	CASSLPRRDRGGSEQYF	TGTGCCAGCAGTTTGCCCCGGAGGGACAGGGGAGGTTCCGAGCAGTACTTC
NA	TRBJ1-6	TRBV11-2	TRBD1	CASSQGRGLSYNSPLHF	TGTGCCAGCAGTCAAGGCAGGGGGCTATCCTATAATTCACCCCTCCACTTT
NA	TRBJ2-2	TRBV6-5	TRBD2	CASSYRVAGGTGELFF	TGTGCCAGCAGTTACCGGGTAGCGGGGGGCACCGGGGAGCTGTTTTTT
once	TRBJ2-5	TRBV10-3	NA	CAISDMASVGETQYF	TGTGCCATCAGTGACATGGCTAGTGTCGGTGAGACCCAGTACTTC
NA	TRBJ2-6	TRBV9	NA	CASSGESSGANVLTF	TGTGCCAGCAGCGGCGAGAGCTCTGGGGCCAACGTCCTGACTTTC
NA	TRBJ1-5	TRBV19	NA	CASNSALGNQPQHF	TGTGCCAGTAACTCCGCGTTAGGCAATCAGCCCCAGCATTTT
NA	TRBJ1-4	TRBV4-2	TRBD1	CASSQDRGTLEKLFF	TGTGCCAGCAGCCAGGACAGGGGAACGTTGGAAAAACTGTTTTTT
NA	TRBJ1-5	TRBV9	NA	CASSVDRADQPQHF	TGTGCCAGCAGCGTAGACAGGGCCGATCAGCCCCAGCATTTT
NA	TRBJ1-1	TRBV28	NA	CASRTGANTEAFF	TGTGCCAGCAGGACAGGAGCGAACACTGAAGCTTTCTTT
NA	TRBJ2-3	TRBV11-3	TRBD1	CASSSRQGERTQYF	TGTGCCAGCAGCTCCCGACAGGGAGAACGGACGCAGTATTTT
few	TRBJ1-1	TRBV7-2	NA	CASNQQGRTEAFF	TGTGCCAGCAACCAACAGGGCCGGACTGAAGCTTTCTTT
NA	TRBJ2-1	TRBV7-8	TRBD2	CASSVTPGLAGENEQFF	TGTGCCAGCAGCGTAACGCCGGGACTAGCGGGAGAAAATGAGCAGTTCTTC
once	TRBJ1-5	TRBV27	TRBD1	CASSYGTGDQPQHF	TGTGCCAGCAGTTACGGGACAGGGGATCAGCCCCAGCATTTT
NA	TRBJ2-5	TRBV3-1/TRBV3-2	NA	CASSQVPRYQETQYF	TGTGCCAGCAGCCAAGTCCCGAGGTACCAAGAGACCCAGTACTTC
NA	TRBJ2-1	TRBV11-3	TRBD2	CASSFRTSGYNEQFF	TGTGCCAGCAGCTTTCGGACTAGCGGGTACAATGAGCAGTTCTTC
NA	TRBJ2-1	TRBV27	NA	CASRDSNNEQFF	TGTGCCAGCAGGGACTCGAACAATGAGCAGTTCTTC
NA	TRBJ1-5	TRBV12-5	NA	CASGLDLNQPQHF	TGTGCTAGTGGTTTGGACCTAAATCAGCCCCAGCATTTT
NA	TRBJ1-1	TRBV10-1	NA	CASSDSVNAAEAFF	TGCGCCAGCAGTGACTCTGTAAATGCGGCTGAAGCTTTCTTT
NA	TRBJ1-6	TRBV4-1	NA	CASSQVSGWNSPLHF	TGCGCCAGCAGCCAAGTCTCCGGGTGGAATTCACCCCTCCACTTT
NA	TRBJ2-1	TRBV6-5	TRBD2	CASRKTSGSFNEQFF	TGTGCCAGCAGGAAGACTAGCGGGAGCTTTAATGAGCAGTTCTTC
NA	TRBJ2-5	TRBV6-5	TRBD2	CASSYSERGGLRPQYF	TGTGCCAGCAGTTACTCGGAGCGGGGGGGCCTCAGACCCCAGTACTTC
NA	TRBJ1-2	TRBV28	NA	CASSSLGGGYGYTF	TGTGCCAGCAGTTCCTTAGGGGGGGGTTATGGCTACACCTTC
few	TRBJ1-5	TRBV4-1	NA	CASSQDPTNQPQHF	TGCGCCAGCAGCCAAGACCCAACTAATCAGCCCCAGCATTTT
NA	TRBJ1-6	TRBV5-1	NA	CASSLAPGQDYNSPLHF	TGCGCCAGCAGCTTGGCCCCAGGACAAGACTATAATTCACCCCTCCACTTT
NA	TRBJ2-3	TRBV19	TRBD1	CASSIRGQGATDTQYF	TGTGCCAGTAGTATAAGGGGACAGGGGGCGACAGATACGCAGTATTTT
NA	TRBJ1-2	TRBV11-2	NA	CASSLKGPYGYTF	TGTGCCAGCAGCTTAAAGGGGCCTTATGGCTACACCTTC
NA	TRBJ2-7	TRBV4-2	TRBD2	CASSQDRKAGGYEQYF	TGTGCCAGCAGCCAAGATCGGAAAGCGGGAGGGTACGAGCAGTACTTC
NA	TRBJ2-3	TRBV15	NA	CATSSARAEPTDTQYF	TGTGCCACCAGCAGTGCCAGAGCGGAGCCCACAGATACGCAGTATTTT
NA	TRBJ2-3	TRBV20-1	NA	CSAGLLDTQYF	TGCAGTGCTGGACTTTTGGATACGCAGTATTTT
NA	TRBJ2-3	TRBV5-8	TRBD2	CASSLGRLADTDTQYF	TGTGCCAGCAGCTTGGGGAGACTAGCGGACACAGATACGCAGTATTTT
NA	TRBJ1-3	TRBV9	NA	CASSVEWWAHSGNTIYF	TGTGCCAGCAGCGTAGAGTGGTGGGCCCACTCTGGAAACACCATATATTTT
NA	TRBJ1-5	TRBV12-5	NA	CASGLGLEAGSNQPQHF	TGTGCTAGTGGTTTGGGACTCGAGGCGGGGAGCAATCAGCCCCAGCATTTT
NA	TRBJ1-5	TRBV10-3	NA	CAISRQNSNQPQHF	TGTGCCATCAGCCGACAGAATAGCAATCAGCCCCAGCATTTT
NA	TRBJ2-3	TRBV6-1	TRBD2	CASSEQRGAATDTQYF	TGTGCCAGCAGTGAGCAGCGGGGGGCGGCCACAGATACGCAGTATTTT
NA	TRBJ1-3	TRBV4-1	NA	CASSQVTLFSGNTIYF	TGCGCCAGCAGCCAAGTCACTCTTTTCTCTGGAAACACCATATATTTT
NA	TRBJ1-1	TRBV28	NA	CASSFMETEAFF	TGTGCCAGCAGTTTCATGGAGACTGAAGCTTTCTTT
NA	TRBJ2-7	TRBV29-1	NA	CSVQPPGKNHEQYF	TGCAGCGTACAGCCCCCAGGGAAGAACCACGAGCAGTACTTC
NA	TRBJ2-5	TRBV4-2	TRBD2	CASSLGLAGGPVETQYF	TGTGCCAGCAGCCTGGGACTAGCGGGAGGGCCGGTCGAGACCCAGTACTTC
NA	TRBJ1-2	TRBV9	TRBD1	CASSPLSRGQSYTF	TGTGCCAGCAGCCCTCTTTCCAGGGGGCAAAGCTACACCTTC
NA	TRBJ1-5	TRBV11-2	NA	CASSLGTGPYQPQHF	TGTGCCAGCAGCTTAGGAACAGGGCCCTACCAGCCCCAGCATTTT
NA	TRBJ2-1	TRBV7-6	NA	CASSLGHSPIYNEQFF	TGTGCCAGCAGCTTAGGACACTCTCCTATCTACAATGAGCAGTTCTTC
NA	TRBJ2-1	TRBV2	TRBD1	CASSRTGYGNEQFF	TGTGCCAGCAGTCGGACAGGGTATGGAAATGAGCAGTTCTTC
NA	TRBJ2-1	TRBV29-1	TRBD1	CSVAVRTGILDEQFF	TGCAGCGTCGCGGTCAGGACAGGTATTTTGGATGAGCAGTTCTTC
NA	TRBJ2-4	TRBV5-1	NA	CASSPGHKEDIQYF	TGCGCCAGCAGCCCGGGTCATAAGGAGGACATTCAGTACTTC
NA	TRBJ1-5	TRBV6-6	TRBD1	CASSKPEGQGGQPQHF	TGTGCCAGCAGTAAGCCTGAGGGACAGGGGGGGCAGCCCCAGCATTTT
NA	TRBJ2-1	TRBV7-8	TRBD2	CASSVSGGASNEQFF	TGTGCCAGCAGCGTTAGCGGGGGGGCCTCTAATGAGCAGTTCTTC